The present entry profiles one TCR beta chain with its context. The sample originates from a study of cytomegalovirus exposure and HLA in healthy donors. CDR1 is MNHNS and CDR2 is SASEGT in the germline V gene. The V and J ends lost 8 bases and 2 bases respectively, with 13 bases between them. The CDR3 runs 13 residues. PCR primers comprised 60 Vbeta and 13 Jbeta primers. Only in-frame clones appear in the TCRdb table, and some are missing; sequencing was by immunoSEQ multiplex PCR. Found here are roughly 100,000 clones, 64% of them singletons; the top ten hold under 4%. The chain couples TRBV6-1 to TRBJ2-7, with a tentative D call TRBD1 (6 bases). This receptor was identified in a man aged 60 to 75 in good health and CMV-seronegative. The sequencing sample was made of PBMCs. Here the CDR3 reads CASSRGHTYEQYF. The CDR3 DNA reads TGTGCCAGCTCCCGGGGACATACCTACGAGCAGTACTTC.